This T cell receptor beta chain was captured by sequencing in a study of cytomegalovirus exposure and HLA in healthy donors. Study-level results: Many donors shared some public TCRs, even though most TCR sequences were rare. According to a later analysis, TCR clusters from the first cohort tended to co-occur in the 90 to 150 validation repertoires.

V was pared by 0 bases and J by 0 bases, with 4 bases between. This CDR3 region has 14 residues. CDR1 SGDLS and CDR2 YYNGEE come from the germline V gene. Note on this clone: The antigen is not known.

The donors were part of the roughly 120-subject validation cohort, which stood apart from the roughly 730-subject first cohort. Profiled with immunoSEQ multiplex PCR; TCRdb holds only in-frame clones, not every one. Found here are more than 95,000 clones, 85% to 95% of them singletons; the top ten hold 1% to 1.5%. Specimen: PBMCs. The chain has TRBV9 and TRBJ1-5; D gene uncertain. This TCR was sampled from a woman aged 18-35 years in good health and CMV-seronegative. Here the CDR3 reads CASSVGDSNQPQHF. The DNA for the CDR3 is TGTGCCAGCAGCGTAGGCGATAGCAATCAGCCCCAGCATTTT. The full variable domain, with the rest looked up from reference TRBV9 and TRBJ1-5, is DSGVTQTPKHLITATGQRVTLRCSPRSGDLSVYWYQQSLDQGLQFLIQYYNGEERAKGNILERFSAQQFPDLHSELNLSSLELGDSALYFCASSVGDSNQPQHFGDGTRLSIL.